This T cell receptor beta chain is drawn from a study of regulatory T cells in long-lasting Graves disease. TCR beta libraries were built with iRepertoire HTBI primers and Arm-PCR of CDR3 regions. Via MiXCR, TCRdb re-called the multiplex PCR reads, giving one row per CDR3 protein. This repertoire shows about 210,000 distinct CDR3 sequences, around 19% found once; its top ten account for approximately 12%. Overall study findings and caveats: Persistent Graves' disease cases displayed lower TCR diversity than newly diagnosed ones.

The time point denotes: newly diagnosed GD, antithyroid drugs for less than 3 months. RNA extracted from PBMCs served as the sequencing template. Graves' disease diagnosis was established per American Thyroid Association guidelines. The table lists this clonotype with many counts. As yet, its antigen is unknown. This sample was also put to use in a study of T cells in Graves' hyperthyroidism and ophthalmopathy. As that study records: Researchers barred patients who had uncontrolled infection, other autoimmune disease, pregnancy or lactation. First-round RT-PCR with HTBI primers amplified the TCR CDR3 region.

This receptor was taken from a woman aged 25-40 years with Graves disease. Material: peripheral blood mononuclear cells (PBMCs), obtained at new diagnosis, from a patient treated with antithyroid drugs.

CDR3 in DNA: TGCGCCAGCAGCTTGGAACAGGTCTATGGCTACACCTTC. Translated: CASSLEQVYGYTF. The V and J genes are TRBV5-1 and TRBJ1-2, with a weak D call TRBD1 (5 bases). The V gene lost 0 bases and the J gene lost 4 bases, with 7 bases spanning the gap. Germline-derived CDR1 and CDR2 are SGHRS and YFSETQ. This CDR3 spans 13 amino acids.